This T cell receptor (beta chain) was identified during a study of T cells in Graves' hyperthyroidism and ophthalmopathy. Uncontrolled infections, other autoimmune diseases, pregnancy or lactation led to exclusion of patients. Source material for PBMCs was less than 12 ml fresh peripheral blood. Whole-study results and caveats: Before onset, ophthalmopathy was predicted by the model a median about 6.2 months earlier.

This clonotype was counted many times. Its cognate antigen is unknown. The CDR3 contains 15 residues. Germline CDR1 and CDR2: SGHRS and YFSETQ. J gave up 9 bases and V 0 bases, and 9 bases lay outside the gene matches. Amplification targeted TCR beta CDR3 regions from RNA transcripts. In the first-round RT-PCR of the TCR CDR3, the HTBI primer set was used. Using its own MiXCR run on the multiplex PCR reads, TCRdb lists one record per CDR3 protein. This repertoire shows more than 550,000 distinct CDR3 sequences, 17% found once; its top ten account for around 16%. V gene TRBV5-1 combines with J gene TRBJ2-1; 7 nucleotides match TRBD2. This receptor was identified in a man aged 50-60 years with Graves' hyperthyroidism. The sequenced material came from blood. The CDR3 is CASSLGGTTLGEQFF. Written as DNA, the CDR3 is TGCGCCAGCAGCTTGGGTGGGACTACCTTGGGTGAGCAGTTCTTC.